These T cell receptor beta chains were read from a single sample in a study of metastatic and nonmetastatic thyroid tumors. TCRdb re-called the PCR reads with MiXCR. Of approximately 9,700 clones in the sample, 25% to 35% were seen once. Sequences were obtained from tumor tissue. All receptors derive from a female donor with papillary thyroid cancer or a benign thyroid nodule (not recorded which). Some clones in this sample may be carry-over from other donors' samples. CDR3s include the opening cysteine and the closing phenylalanine or tryptophan. The D gene is left open where the match is weak. The size field is filled for only some rows; it gives once, few, many or a size class.

v_gene	d_gene	j_gene	abundance	CDR3aa	CDR3nt
TRBV5-5	TRBD1	TRBJ1-5	-	CASSLNRGSNQPQHF	TGTGCCAGCAGCTTAAACAGGGGAAGCAATCAGCCCCAGCATTTT
TRBV7-9	-	TRBJ2-3	many	CASSSRESNTDTQYF	TGTGCCAGCAGCTCCCGGGAGAGCAACACAGATACGCAGTATTTT
TRBV20-1	-	TRBJ2-1	-	CSADLTGSIRSGHYNEQFF	TGCAGTGCTGACTTAACGGGGTCTATACGGTCGGGACACTACAATGAGCAGTTCTTC
TRBV4-1	-	TRBJ1-3	-	CASSPGLWASGNTIYF	TGCGCCAGCAGCCCTGGACTATGGGCTTCGGGAAACACCATATATTTT
TRBV11-1	-	TRBJ2-1	-	CASSLTGSEGVNEQFF	TGTGCCAGCAGCTTAACGGGGAGCGAAGGGGTAAATGAGCAGTTCTTC
TRBV7-2	TRBD2	TRBJ2-7	-	CASRASGGSYEQYF	TGTGCCAGCAGAGCTAGCGGGGGCTCCTACGAGCAGTACTTC
TRBV7-2	TRBD2	TRBJ2-1	medium-sized	CASSLIAGGPVEQFF	TGTGCCAGCAGCCTCATAGCGGGAGGGCCAGTTGAGCAGTTCTTC
TRBV19	-	TRBJ2-1	medium-sized	CASSALTRDEQFF	TGTGCCAGTAGTGCGCTGACTCGGGATGAGCAGTTCTTC
TRBV30	-	TRBJ1-2	-	CAWSRTGTSANYGYTF	TGTGCCTGGAGTCGGACCGGGACGTCAGCTAACTATGGCTACACCTTC
TRBV18	-	TRBJ1-2	-	CASSPPGAGNYGYTF	TGTGCCAGCTCACCACCGGGTGCAGGAAACTATGGCTACACCTTC
TRBV6-2/TRBV6-3	TRBD2	TRBJ2-1	medium-sized	CASRDPGSGRGSDEQFF	TGTGCCAGCAGGGACCCAGGCAGCGGGAGAGGGTCGGATGAGCAGTTCTTC
TRBV5-4	-	TRBJ1-4	-	CASSLRGGNEKLFF	TGCGCCAGCAGCTTGCGGGGGGGTAATGAAAAACTGTTTTTT
TRBV20-1	-	TRBJ2-1	-	CSAPAGEQFF	TGCAGTGCTCCGGCGGGTGAGCAGTTCTTC
TRBV27	-	TRBJ2-1	many	CASSPHGTLYNEQFF	TGTGCCAGCAGTCCTCATGGGACCCTCTACAATGAGCAGTTCTTC
TRBV7-2	-	TRBJ2-5	-	CASSLDGRSGETQYF	TGTGCCAGCAGCTTAGACGGGAGATCAGGAGAGACCCAGTACTTC
TRBV18	-	TRBJ1-1	-	CASSPPNGNTEAFF	TGTGCCAGCTCACCACCTAATGGAAACACTGAAGCTTTCTTT
TRBV6-6	-	TRBJ2-5	medium-sized	CASSYGDSLQETQYF	TGTGCCAGCAGTTACGGCGACAGCCTACAAGAGACCCAGTACTTC
TRBV7-3	-	TRBJ2-3	medium-sized	CASSLKILARVDTQYF	TGTGCCAGCAGCTTAAAAATACTTGCTAGGGTGGATACGCAGTATTTT
TRBV11-1	-	TRBJ2-1	-	CASSLGGMVGAYNEQFF	TGTGCCAGCAGCTTAGGGGGTATGGTGGGCGCCTACAATGAGCAGTTCTTC
TRBV9	-	TRBJ2-1	medium-sized	CASSGRHYNEQFF	TGTGCCAGCAGCGGCCGACATTACAATGAGCAGTTCTTC
TRBV6-2/TRBV6-3	TRBD1	TRBJ2-7	few	CASSYRDSSYEQYF	TGTGCCAGCAGTTACCGGGACAGCTCCTACGAGCAGTACTTC
TRBV4-1	-	TRBJ2-7	-	CDSSQDRRLFYEQYF	TGCGACAGCAGCCAAGATAGGAGACTGTTCTACGAGCAGTACTTC
TRBV12-3/TRBV12-4	-	TRBJ2-7	few	CASSQGWLYEQYF	TGTGCCAGCAGTCAGGGGTGGCTCTACGAGCAGTACTTC
TRBV10-1	-	TRBJ2-1	-	CASSAPPRNEQFF	TGCGCCAGCAGTGCCCCCCCTAGGAATGAGCAGTTCTTC
TRBV7-2	-	TRBJ2-7	-	CASSLGGSGYEQYF	TGTGCCAGCAGCTTAGGGGGTTCGGGGTACGAGCAGTACTTC
TRBV15	TRBD1	TRBJ1-1	-	CATSRDRTGRTEAFF	TGTGCCACCAGCAGAGATCGGACAGGACGGACTGAAGCTTTCTTT
TRBV6-5	-	TRBJ2-3	few	CASSYSVEAVNTQYF	TGTGCCAGCAGTTACTCGGTAGAAGCGGTAAATACGCAGTATTTT
TRBV20-1	TRBD1	TRBJ1-4	-	CSARVVTGTWANEKLFF	TGCAGTGCTAGAGTTGTGACAGGGACATGGGCTAATGAAAAACTGTTTTTT
TRBV28	-	TRBJ1-6	medium-sized	CASSYPRTSDYNSPLHF	TGTGCCAGCAGTTATCCTCGGACCTCTGATTATAATTCACCCCTCCACTTT
TRBV2	TRBD1	TRBJ1-1	-	CASGKLTGVTEAFF	TGTGCCAGCGGTAAACTTACAGGGGTCACTGAAGCTTTCTTT
TRBV30	-	TRBJ1-2	few	CATPGQVSNYGYTF	TGTGCCACTCCCGGCCAGGTTTCTAACTATGGCTACACCTTC
TRBV6-1	TRBD1	TRBJ1-6	medium-sized	CASSLGTGGNSPLHF	TGTGCCAGCAGTCTCGGGACAGGGGGCAATTCACCCCTCCACTTT
TRBV25-1	-	TRBJ1-2	-	CGSSPIRKLYGYTF	TGTGGGAGCAGTCCAATACGGAAGTTGTATGGCTACACCTTC
TRBV11-2	TRBD1	TRBJ2-7	-	CASRAGDRPYEQYF	TGTGCCAGCAGGGCCGGGGACAGGCCCTACGAGCAGTACTTC
TRBV7-9	-	TRBJ1-6	-	CASSPRQMGSPLHF	TGTGCCAGCAGCCCGCGCCAGATGGGTTCACCCCTCCACTTT
TRBV4-2	TRBD1	TRBJ1-4	-	CASSQDWALDRGEKLFF	TGTGCCAGCAGCCAAGATTGGGCTCTAGACAGGGGTGAAAAACTGTTTTTT
TRBV4-1	-	TRBJ1-1	few	CASSPREALPNTEAFF	TGCGCCAGCAGCCCGCGGGAAGCCCTTCCGAACACTGAAGCTTTCTTT
TRBV25-1	-	TRBJ2-1	few	CASSGSVRGFTNEQFF	TGTGCCAGCAGTGGATCCGTCCGGGGATTTACAAATGAGCAGTTCTTC
TRBV14	-	TRBJ1-6	-	CASSQDWNSPLHF	TGTGCCAGCAGCCAGGATTGGAATTCACCCCTCCACTTT
TRBV6-1	-	TRBJ1-1	medium-sized	CASIGYGTEAFF	TGTGCCAGCATAGGGTACGGCACTGAAGCTTTCTTT
TRBV6-2/TRBV6-3	TRBD2	TRBJ2-1	-	CASMPRLATDLEQFF	TGTGCCAGCATGCCCAGACTAGCGACAGACCTTGAGCAGTTCTTC
TRBV11-3	TRBD1	TRBJ1-6	-	CASSSGGNSPLHF	TGTGCCAGCAGCTCAGGGGGTAATTCACCCCTCCACTTT
TRBV19	-	TRBJ2-7	-	CASRDWNYEQYF	TGTGCCAGTCGGGACTGGAATTACGAGCAGTACTTC
TRBV27	-	TRBJ1-4	-	CASKRASATNEKLFF	TGTGCAAGCAAGAGGGCCTCCGCAACTAATGAAAAACTGTTTTTT
TRBV10-3	TRBD1	TRBJ1-1	few	CAISTDRSTESFF	TGTGCCATCAGCACGGACAGGTCCACTGAATCTTTCTTT
TRBV6-2/TRBV6-3	-	TRBJ2-7	-	CASSYLGEQYF	TGTGCCAGCAGTTACCTGGGCGAGCAGTACTTC
TRBV12-3/TRBV12-4	-	TRBJ1-5	-	CASSLWGEGNQPQHF	TGTGCCAGCAGTTTGTGGGGAGAGGGCAATCAGCCCCAGCATTTT
TRBV5-6	-	TRBJ2-4	once	CASSPPFPESKNIQYF	TGTGCCAGCAGTCCCCCTTTTCCGGAATCCAAAAACATTCAGTACTTC
TRBV4-1	-	TRBJ1-2	few	CASSQVIDSSGGYTF	TGCGCCAGCAGCCAAGTTATTGACAGCTCGGGTGGCTACACCTTC
TRBV28	-	TRBJ1-2	few	CASSFGGGGDYGYTF	TGTGCCAGCAGTTTCGGCGGCGGGGGAGACTATGGCTACACCTTC
TRBV28	-	TRBJ2-1	few	CASSQRLGGDNEQFF	TGTGCCAGCAGTCAACGACTAGGGGGGGACAATGAGCAGTTCTTC
TRBV7-2	-	TRBJ1-3	many	CASSFPPPGNTIYF	TGTGCCAGCAGCTTCCCCCCCCCTGGAAACACCATATATTTT
TRBV12-3/TRBV12-4	TRBD1	TRBJ1-2	few	CASSTDRGLDYYGYTF	TGTGCCAGCAGCACAGACAGGGGGCTGGACTACTATGGCTACACCTTC
TRBV30	-	TRBJ1-1	once	CARREGGTEAFF	TGTGCCCGCCGGGAGGGAGGGACTGAAGCTTTCTTT
TRBV3-1	TRBD2	TRBJ2-1	many	CASSQSGSRYNEQFF	TGTGCCAGCAGCCAAAGCGGGAGCAGGTACAATGAGCAGTTCTTC
TRBV18	TRBD1	TRBJ1-6	medium-sized	CASSPPETGGTPLHF	TGTGCCAGCTCACCTCCGGAGACAGGGGGTACGCCCCTCCACTTT
TRBV28	TRBD1	TRBJ1-1	-	CASSTGGTMNTEAFF	TGTGCCAGCAGTACAGGGGGTACCATGAACACTGAAGCTTTCTTT
TRBV30	TRBD1	TRBJ1-2	once	CASRQGNYGYTF	TGTGCCTCTAGACAGGGGAACTATGGCTACACCTTC